This record concerns one T cell receptor (beta chain) sequence. Per the original methods: The assay estimated nucleated cells by amplifying reference gene primers. Libraries were prepared by immunoSEQ multiplex PCR; TCRdb keeps only in-frame clonotypes and omits some of them. V, J and clone size are those of that table, while D and trimming were read from the DNA. The table has 200,000 or so clones, about four fifths seen once. With 1 base removed from V and 3 bases from J, the gap between germline ends came to 10 bases. There are 14 residues in the CDR3. Germline V gene sequence: CDR1 SSHAT, CDR2 FNYEAQ (reference sequence). This sample was included in a study of blood T cell repertoires in COVID-19. Study-level background: The samples span acute and convalescent COVID-19 from the United States, Italy and Spain. Nucleic acid was either cDNA or gDNA, and it came from T cells, B-cell-depleted T cells, or PBMCs.

The Seattle patients joined while their infection was active and were tracked longitudinally afterward. The clonotype was recovered from a woman aged 80 or older with COVID-19, enrolled during active disease. Sequencing input: peripheral blood. V gene TRBV7-7 combines with J gene TRBJ2-7, with D possibly matching TRBD2 (5 bases). CDR3 nucleotide sequence: TGTGCCAGCAGCTTAGATAGCGTAAGCTACGAGCAGTACTTC. Translation: CASSLDSVSYEQYF. The whole variable domain, filled in from reference TRBV7-7 and TRBJ2-7, reads GAGVSQSPRYKVTKRGQDVTLRCDPISSHATLYWYQQALGQGPEFLTYFNYEAQPDKSGLPSDRFSAERPEGSISTLTIQRTEQRDSAMYRCASSLDSVSYEQYFGPGTRLTVT.